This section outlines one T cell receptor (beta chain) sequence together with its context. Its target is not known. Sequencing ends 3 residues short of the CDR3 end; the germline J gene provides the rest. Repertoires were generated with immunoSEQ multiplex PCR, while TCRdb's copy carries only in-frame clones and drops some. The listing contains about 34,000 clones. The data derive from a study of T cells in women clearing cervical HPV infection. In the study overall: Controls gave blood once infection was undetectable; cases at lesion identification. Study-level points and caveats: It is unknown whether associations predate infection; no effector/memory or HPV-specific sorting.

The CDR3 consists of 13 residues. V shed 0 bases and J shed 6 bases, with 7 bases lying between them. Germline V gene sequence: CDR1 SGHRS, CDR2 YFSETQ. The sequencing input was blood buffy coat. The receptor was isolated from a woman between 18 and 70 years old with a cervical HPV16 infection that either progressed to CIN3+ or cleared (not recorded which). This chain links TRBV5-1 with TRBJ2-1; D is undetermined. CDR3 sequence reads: CASSLDAGNEQFF. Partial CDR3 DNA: TGCGCCAGCAGCTTGGATGCAGGCAATGAG.